This TCR beta chain stems from a study of blood T cell repertoires in COVID-19. Overall study: Whether acute or convalescent, the COVID-19 samples came from the United States, Italy and Spain.

The V gene end was trimmed by 4 bases and the J gene end by 6 bases; junction bases not matched to a gene: 8. Germline CDR1 MNHEY, CDR2 SMNVEV (reference sequence). The CDR3 is 15 residues long. Using immunoSEQ multiplex PCR, the repertoire was profiled, and TCRdb retains in-frame clones only, with some absent. This repertoire shows roughly 68,000 clones, 80% to 90% found once; its top ten account for about 43%. The source of this sequence is a woman in her sixties or seventies with COVID-19, enrolled during active disease. This chain connects TRBV27 to TRBJ2-5; 10 bases map to TRBD2. Sequenced material: peripheral blood. The DNA for the CDR3 is TGTGCCAGCAGTTCCTTAGCGGGAGGCAGGAAGACCCAGTACTTC. This sequence encodes CASSSLAGGRKTQYF.